This TCR beta chain was recorded in a study of cytomegalovirus exposure and HLA in healthy donors. Study-level background: The 120 or so validation repertoires used the same platform as the approximately 670 first-cohort repertoires (as reported by a later analysis).

Here immunoSEQ multiplex PCR was the method, and the copy in TCRdb shows in-frame clones only, minus some. The sample holds about 160,000 clones, roughly 86% seen once. CDR1 SNHLY and CDR2 FYNNEI come from the germline V gene. The CDR3 sequence is 16 residues long. Losses at the gene ends were 8 bases for V and 4 bases for J; bases not matched to a gene: 8. The sequencing input was PBMCs. The chain couples TRBV2 to TRBJ2-1; the match to TRBD2 covers 13 bases. The source of this sequence is a woman aged 18-29 years in good health and CMV-seropositive. Written as DNA, the CDR3 is TGTGCCAGCTACGATTGGGGACTAGCGGGGTACAATGAGCAGTTCTTC. It yields the protein CASYDWGLAGYNEQFF.